Below, 9 T cell receptor beta chains from the same sample are listed, as sequenced in a study of graft-versus-host responses after intestinal transplantation. The table came from immunoSEQ multiplex PCR; TCRdb's copy has only in-frame clones and leaves some out. Seen here are tens of thousands of clones, around 96% observed once, and the top ten hold 0.5% to 0.55%. Their antigens are not known. Material: unstimulated CD8+ T cells sorted from spleen or lymph node cells, obtained before transplant. The source is a human donor who was the organ donor for an intestinal transplant.

CDR3 coding DNA: TGTGCCAGCAGTGAAGATCTCTCCTACGAGCAGTACTTC. Protein product: CASSEDLSYEQYF. The chain carries TRBV2 and TRBJ2-7; no reliable D call. Trimming removed 1 base from V and 0 bases from J, with 4 bases in between. The CDR3 loop spans 13 amino acids. Looked up from germline, CDR1 is SNHLY and CDR2 is FYNNEI.

This chain joins TRBV9 and TRBJ1-1; weak D call: TRBD1 (6 bases). The ends were cut back, 3 bases at V and 5 bases at J, with 20 bases in the middle. The CDR3 sequence is 16 residues long. From germline, CDR1 is SGDLS and CDR2 YYNGEE. The DNA for the CDR3 is TGTGCCAGCAGCGCCCATCCCTACAGGGTAGAGACTGAAGCTTTCTTT. Its protein product is CASSAHPYRVETEAFF. Full variable domain (rest looked up from reference TRBV9 and TRBJ1-1): DSGVTQTPKHLITATGQRVTLRCSPRSGDLSVYWYQQSLDQGLQFLIQYYNGEERAKGNILERFSAQQFPDLHSELNLSSLELGDSALYFCASSAHPYRVETEAFFGQGTRLTVV.

CDR3 sequence reads: CASSFNGPGGEQFF. CDR3 DNA sequence: TGTGCCAGCAGTTTCAACGGACCAGGGGGTGAGCAGTTCTTC. This chain joins TRBV27 and TRBJ2-1; 7 bases are a match to TRBD1. CDR3 length equals 14 residues. Looked up from germline, CDR1 is MNHEY and CDR2 is SMNVEV (reference sequence). The junction had 8 bases not matched to a gene; V was cut back by 3 bases and J by 9 bases.

V gene TRBV1 combines with J gene TRBJ2-1; the table's D gene call, TRBD2, was not cross checked with the DNA. TRBV1 is a documented pseudogene. The CDR3 totals 17 residues. CDR3 in DNA: TGCACCAGCAGCCAAGTTGGGACTAGCGGGGTTTACAATGAGCAGTTCTTC. Its protein product is CTSSQVGTSGVYNEQFF.

The chain has TRBV15 and TRBJ2-1; 16 bases agree with TRBD2. This CDR3 contains 19 residues. Germline V gives CDR1 LNHNV, CDR2 YYDKDF (reference sequence). V lost 2 bases, J lost 9 bases, and 13 bases stayed unmatched. In DNA form, the CDR3 reads TGTGCCACCAGCAGACCCGTGGGACTAGCGGGGGGGCTTGGGATTGAGCAGTTCTTC. It yields the protein CATSRPVGLAGGLGIEQFF.

This clone was detected only a few times. The chain is built from TRBV18 and TRBJ1-2; no clear D gene. The germline gives CDR1 KGHSH, CDR2 LQKENI. Trimming removed 0 bases from V and 5 bases from J, with 10 bases in between. The CDR3 covers 14 residues. CDR3 loop: CASSPPDSAYGYTF. The DNA for the CDR3 is TGTGCCAGCTCACCACCCGATAGCGCTTATGGCTACACCTTC.

This clone came up once. The chain recombines TRBV27 with TRBJ1-6, with no clear D. Looked up from germline, CDR1 is MNHEY and CDR2 is SMNVEV (reference sequence). The CDR3 is made up of 14 amino acids. V was trimmed by 4 bases and J by 7 bases, leaving 11 bases between them. Written as DNA, the CDR3 is TGTGCCAGCAGTTGGTACAGCCTGAATTCACCCCTCCACTTT. Residues: CASSWYSLNSPLHF.

V and J are TRBV5-4 and TRBJ2-7; D possibly corresponds to TRBD1 (7 bases). This CDR3 region has 13 residues. Germline V gene data show CDR1 as SGHNT and CDR2 as YYREEE (reference sequence). The germline V and J ends were trimmed by 2 bases and 5 bases, with 11 bases remaining between them. CDR3 amino acids: CASSFQGGHEQYF. CDR3 sequence (DNA): TGTGCCAGCAGCTTCCAGGGGGGCCACGAGCAGTACTTC.

CDR3 loop: CASSLGGTGELFF. The CDR3 coding sequence is TGTGCCAGCAGCTTAGGGGGTACCGGGGAGCTGTTTTTT. The chain is built from TRBV7-3 and TRBJ2-2; the D gene could be TRBD1 or TRBD2 (5 bases each). The germline CDR1 and CDR2 sequences are SGHTA and FQGTGA. V dropped 2 bases and J dropped 5 bases, with 6 bases sitting between them. The CDR3 totals 13 residues.